This T cell receptor (beta chain) was sequenced during a study of T cell repertoires in cytomegalovirus infection. Study summary: An indication of both CMV infection and matching HLA type came from public TCR beta signatures. Study-wide findings and caveats: The cumulative frequency of public TCR beta families distinguished individuals who carried CMV together with the relevant HLA. Within the response measured ex vivo, HLA-C-restricted CMV-specific TCR beta clonotypes were dominant.

This clonotype occurred many times. Its antigen remains unidentified. TCRdb called the reads again in MiXCR, with one record for every CDR3 protein. The sample contains almost 500,000 distinct CDR3 sequences, 10% to 12% of which appear only once. This CDR3 has 12 residues. Trimming shortened V by 1 base and J by 10 bases, and 10 bases separated the two germline ends. The germline CDR1 and CDR2 sequences are SEHNR and FQNEAQ (reference sequence). The sequence was collected from a human donor in good health (CMV status not recorded). Some clones in this sample may be carry-over from other donors' samples. Input material: PBMCs. This chain links TRBV7-9 with TRBJ1-1, with unresolved D. As DNA, the CDR3 is TGTGCCAGCAGCTTAGAGGAACGGGGAGCTTTCTTT. Translation: CASSLEERGAFF.